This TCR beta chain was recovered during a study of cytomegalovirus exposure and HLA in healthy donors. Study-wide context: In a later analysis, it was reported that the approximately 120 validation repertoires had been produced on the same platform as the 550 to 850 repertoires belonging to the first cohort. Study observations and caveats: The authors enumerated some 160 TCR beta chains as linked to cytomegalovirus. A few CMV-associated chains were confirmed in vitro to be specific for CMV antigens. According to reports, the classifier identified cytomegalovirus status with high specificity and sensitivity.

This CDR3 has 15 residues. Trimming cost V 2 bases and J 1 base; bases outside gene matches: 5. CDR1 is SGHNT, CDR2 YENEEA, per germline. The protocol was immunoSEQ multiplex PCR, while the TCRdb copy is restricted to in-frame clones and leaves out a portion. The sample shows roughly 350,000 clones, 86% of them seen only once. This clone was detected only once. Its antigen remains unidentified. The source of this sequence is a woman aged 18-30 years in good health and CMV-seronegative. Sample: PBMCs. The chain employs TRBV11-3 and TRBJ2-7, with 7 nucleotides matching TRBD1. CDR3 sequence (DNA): TGTGCCAGCAGCTTACCAGGGACAGCTTCCTACGAGCAGTACTTC. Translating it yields CASSLPGTASYEQYF.